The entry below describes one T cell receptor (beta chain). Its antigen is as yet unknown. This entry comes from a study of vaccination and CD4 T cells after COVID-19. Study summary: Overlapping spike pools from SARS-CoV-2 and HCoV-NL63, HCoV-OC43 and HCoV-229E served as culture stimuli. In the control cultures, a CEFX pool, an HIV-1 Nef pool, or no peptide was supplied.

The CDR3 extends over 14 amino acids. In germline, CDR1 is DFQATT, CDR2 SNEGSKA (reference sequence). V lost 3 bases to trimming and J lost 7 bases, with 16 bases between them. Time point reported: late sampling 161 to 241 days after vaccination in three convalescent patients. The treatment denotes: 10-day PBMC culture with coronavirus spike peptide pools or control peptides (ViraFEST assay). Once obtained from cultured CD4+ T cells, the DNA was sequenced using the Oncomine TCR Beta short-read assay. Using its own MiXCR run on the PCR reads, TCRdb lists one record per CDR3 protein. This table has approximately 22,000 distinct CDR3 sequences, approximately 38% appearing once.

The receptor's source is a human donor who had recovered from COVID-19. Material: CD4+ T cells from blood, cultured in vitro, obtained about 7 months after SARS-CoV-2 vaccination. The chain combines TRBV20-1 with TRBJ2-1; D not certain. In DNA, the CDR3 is TGCAGTGCTAGCGTGCAGGAGACAATAAATGAGCAGTTCTTC. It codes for CSASVQETINEQFF.